The present entry profiles one T cell receptor beta chain with its context. This clonotype was counted many times. It lacks a known antigen. No base quality values were provided; no much bigger clone lies one nucleotide off. Deletion took 0 bases off V and 7 bases off J, with a span of 7 bases between the germline ends. The CDR3 contains 14 residues, cysteine and phenylalanine counted. The kept DNA is CDR3 alone, 42 bases in frame from the first base. Ophthalmopathy patients had moderately to severely active disease, Clinical Activity Score of at least 3, NOSPECS grade of at least 4, and disease duration under 3 months. Patients were excluded if they had other autoimmune diseases, uncontrolled infections, pregnancy or lactation. Diagnosis relied on clinical symptoms, serum thyroxine, TRAb, thyroid ultrasound and orbital computed tomography. PBMCs were isolated from approximately 10 ml of fresh peripheral blood by Ficoll-Paque density gradient centrifugation. Trizol reagent was used to extract the total RNA, and its quality was then checked on an Agilent 2100 Bioanalyzer.

The data are from a study of Graves' ophthalmopathy and Graves' hyperthyroidism listed by TCRdb under 2018. As for the study more broadly: Peripheral blood was collected at initial diagnosis, prior to any treatment. In total, some 130 blood samples were TCR-sequenced: 40 to 45 ophthalmopathy, 80 or so hyperthyroidism and 17 hyperthyroidism-to-ophthalmopathy patients. Following sample collection, hyperthyroidism patients were given methimazole at a starting dose of 30 mg daily, and ophthalmopathy patients were given high-dose intravenous methylprednisolone. To explore V-J signatures distinguishing ophthalmopathy from hyperthyroidism, a discovery set of about a hundred patients (about 43 ophthalmopathy, 55 to 60 stable hyperthyroidism) was enrolled. For independent validation, a separate cohort was made up of 18 hyperthyroidism patients plus 17 patients who later progressed from hyperthyroidism to ophthalmopathy. The study used signatures of the TCR beta repertoire to tell Graves' ophthalmopathy apart from Graves' hyperthyroidism and to predict which patients would progress to ophthalmopathy. In six or seven hyperthyroidism patients, the T-cell repertoires found in thyroid tissue were compared with those found in blood.

For repertoire sequencing, TCR beta CDR3 regions were amplified from RNA transcripts. HTBI primers and the Qiagen OneStep RT-PCR kit were used in a first-round RT-PCR, which was followed by a second-round multiplex PCR, size selection and purification. Sequencing of the libraries was carried out on an Illumina HiSeq2000 in paired-end mode with 100 bp reads. As for the authors' bioinformatics: SOAPnuke was used to process the reads, throwing out any read that had adapters, had uncalled bases, had a mean Phred below 15, or lacked an exact constant-primer or identifier match. High-quality paired reads were merged with COPE v1.2.5. Each unique nucleotide sequence was defined as a clonotype, and clonotypes were aligned to IMGT TRB V, D and J references with MiTCR v1.1. The analysis was limited to V-J combinations with a frequency above 0.0001, which together covered approximately 99% of the repertoires. A TCR clonal expansion and chaos score per V-J combination was defined as the ratio of F50 clonal expansion to chaos observed in the TCRdist matrix. Welch's t-statistics and random forest were used to reduce features to about a dozen V-J combinations, which were fed into a naive Bayes classifier. The similarity between thyroid and blood repertoires was quantified using the Morisita-Horn index. TCRdb applied fastp at Q25 and MiXCR to the public reads, then kept only in-frame beta chains. Here each entry gathers all rows of one CDR3 protein and keeps the most common genes and DNA. The V and J calls and clone size are TCRdb's, not the authors'. The sample table contains under 350,000 distinct CDR3 sequences; only one count was recorded for roughly 15% of them. Of the sample, roughly an eighth falls within the top ten clones.

General study outcomes and caveats: Ophthalmopathy was separated from stable hyperthyroidism by the 13-signature model with 87.88% sensitivity and roughly 82% specificity in cross-validation and with 80%/75% in the test set. Sample size was not statistically predetermined, and group allocation was not concealed from the investigators. In validation, the model predicted ophthalmopathy progression with nearly 71% sensitivity and roughly 78% specificity; roughly 11 predicted patients were CT-confirmed with GO in a median of approximately six months. Among expanded thyroid clonotypes with frequency above 0.001, most also showed up in blood, which suggests that blood repertoires may reflect the thyroid immune response.

This clonotype was sampled from an adult man with Graves' ophthalmopathy. Sequencing used peripheral blood. The chain employs TRBV12-3 or TRBV12-4 and TRBJ1-6, with an unclear D gene assignment. The CDR3 loop reads CASSLAGPNSPLHF. The nucleotides read TGTGCCAGCAGTTTAGCAGGACCAAATTCACCCCTCCACTTT.